A selection of T cell receptor beta chains follows, all from one sample in a study of blood T cell repertoires in COVID-19. Profiled with immunoSEQ multiplex PCR; TCRdb holds only in-frame clones, not every one. The sample gives fewer than 180,000 clones, 80% to 90% of which show up once; roughly 3% is in the top ten. The sequencing input was peripheral blood. All receptors come from a man between 65 and 85 years old with acute or convalescent COVID-19. The CDR3 runs from the conserved cysteine through the conserved F or W. D genes are given only for firm matches. Clone size is not always given. Where it is, it says once, few, many or a class for expanded clones.

j_call v_call d_call clone_size cdr3_aa cdr3_nt
TRBJ1-5 TRBV6-5 NA NA CASRPPGNNQPQHF TGTGCCAGCAGACCCCCGGGAAATAATCAGCCCCAGCATTTT
TRBJ2-7 TRBV10-2 TRBD2 NA CASLLAGTYEQYF TGCGCCAGCCTGCTAGCGGGTACCTACGAGCAGTACTTC
TRBJ1-1 TRBV12-3/TRBV12-4 NA NA CASSLPNTEAFF TGTGCCAGCAGTCTACCGAACACTGAAGCTTTCTTT
TRBJ2-1 TRBV3-1/TRBV3-2 TRBD1 NA CASSQDMGQGYNEQFF TGTGCCAGCAGCCAAGATATGGGACAGGGGTACAATGAGCAGTTCTTC
TRBJ2-1 TRBV18 NA NA CASSPSQGGSSYNEQFF TGTGCCAGCTCACCCTCACAGGGGGGGAGCTCCTACAATGAGCAGTTCTTC
TRBJ2-7 TRBV4-3 TRBD2 NA CASSRVAHGLAGAPSSYEQYF TGCGCCAGCAGCCGAGTGGCTCACGGACTAGCGGGAGCCCCGAGCTCCTACGAGCAGTACTTC
TRBJ2-7 TRBV7-2 TRBD2 NA CASSSLAGGYEQYF TGTGCCAGCAGCTCTTTAGCGGGAGGCTACGAGCAGTACTTC
TRBJ2-7 TRBV23-1 NA medium-sized CASSQSRLQGTYEQYF TGCGCCAGCAGTCAATCCCGCCTACAGGGTACGTACGAGCAGTACTTC
TRBJ1-5 TRBV19 NA NA CASSMGGESNQPQHF TGTGCCAGTAGTATGGGGGGAGAGAGCAATCAGCCCCAGCATTTT
TRBJ2-2 TRBV9 TRBD2 NA CASSVEGGVRPNTGELFF TGTGCCAGCAGCGTAGAGGGAGGGGTCCGGCCGAACACCGGGGAGCTGTTTTTT
TRBJ2-7 TRBV29-1 NA once CSVRGQSSYEQYF TGCAGCGTCAGAGGACAGAGCTCCTACGAGCAGTACTTC
TRBJ2-6 TRBV6-1 NA NA CASSDRAIAAGANVLTF TGTGCCAGCAGTGACAGGGCCATTGCAGCGGGGGCCAACGTCCTGACTTTC
TRBJ2-7 TRBV19 NA NA CASSPGQISGEQYF TGTGCCAGTAGTCCGGGCCAAATATCGGGGGAGCAGTACTTC
TRBJ2-3 TRBV14 NA NA CASSQELSTDTQYF TGTGCCAGCAGCCAAGAACTCAGCACAGATACGCAGTATTTT
TRBJ1-2 TRBV5-5 NA NA CASSVGGAYGYTF TGTGCCAGCAGCGTCGGGGGTGCTTATGGCTACACCTTC
TRBJ2-3 TRBV7-2 TRBD2 NA CASGKGLAGGPGFTDTQYF TGTGCCAGCGGAAAGGGACTAGCGGGAGGGCCTGGATTTACAGATACGCAGTATTTT
TRBJ2-3 TRBV5-1 NA NA CASSLGGSGTQYF TGCGCCAGCAGCTTGGGAGGGTCGGGTACGCAGTATTTT
TRBJ2-1 TRBV7-3 NA NA CASSLTPSYNEQFF TGTGCCAGCAGCTTAACCCCTTCCTACAATGAGCAGTTCTTC
TRBJ2-3 TRBV7-8 TRBD1 NA CASSLHRDRGDTQYF TGTGCCAGCAGCTTACACCGGGACAGGGGGGATACGCAGTATTTT
TRBJ2-5 TRBV6-1 NA NA CASSEAIAGQETQYF TGTGCCAGCAGTGAAGCGATCGCAGGCCAAGAGACCCAGTACTTC
TRBJ2-3 TRBV5-1 NA NA CASGFDSHTDTQYF TGCGCCAGCGGGTTCGACAGCCACACAGATACGCAGTATTTT
TRBJ2-1 TRBV21-1 NA NA CASSSETRRESYNEQFF TGTGCCAGCAGCAGTGAGACACGACGGGAATCTTACAATGAGCAGTTCTTC
TRBJ2-1 TRBV19 NA NA CASSIGGGYNEQFF TGTGCCAGTAGTATTGGCGGAGGGTACAATGAGCAGTTCTTC
TRBJ1-3 TRBV11-2 TRBD1 once CASSLEGTGFYSGNTIYF TGTGCCAGCAGCTTAGAAGGGACAGGGTTCTACTCTGGAAACACCATATATTTT
TRBJ1-3 TRBV2 NA NA CASSEVGLGRYF TGTGCCAGCAGTGAAGTCGGGTTAGGTAGATATTTT
TRBJ2-1 TRBV19 NA NA CASRSVNEQFF TGTGCCAGTAGATCGGTCAATGAGCAGTTCTTC
TRBJ2-3 TRBV9 TRBD2 once CASSVAGGWTDTQYF TGTGCCAGCAGCGTAGCGGGAGGTTGGACAGATACGCAGTATTTT
TRBJ2-7 TRBV18 NA NA CASSPSLAYEQYF TGTGCCAGCTCACCATCACTGGCCTACGAGCAGTACTTC
TRBJ2-7 TRBV7-2 NA NA CASSLQGRPSYEQYF TGTGCCAGCAGCTTACAGGGGCGACCCTCCTACGAGCAGTACTTC
TRBJ1-1 TRBV28 NA NA CASSPGRGEAFF TGTGCCAGCAGTCCCGGACGGGGTGAAGCTTTCTTT
TRBJ2-2 TRBV11-3 NA NA CASSLERGVGRAGELFF TGTGCCAGCAGCTTAGAGCGCGGGGTGGGACGGGCCGGGGAGCTGTTTTTT
TRBJ2-1 TRBV18 TRBD1 NA CASSRDRGDEQFF TGTGCCAGCTCACGGGACAGGGGGGATGAGCAGTTCTTC
TRBJ2-2 TRBV24-1 TRBD2 few CATSDQGLGNTGELFF TGTGCCACCAGTGACCAGGGACTAGGGAACACCGGGGAGCTGTTTTTT
TRBJ1-6 TRBV7-3 NA NA CASSLTGHYNSPLHF TGTGCCAGCAGCCTAACGGGACATTATAATTCACCCCTCCACTTT
TRBJ1-3 TRBV28 NA NA CASSLFLSSGNTIYF TGTGCCAGCAGTTTATTTCTTAGCTCTGGAAACACCATATATTTT
TRBJ1-1 TRBV3-1/TRBV3-2 TRBD1 NA CASTRGDRTNTEAFF TGTGCCAGTACTAGAGGGGACAGAACAAACACTGAAGCTTTCTTT
TRBJ1-1 TRBV19 TRBD1 NA CASSPGQGGFQMNTEAFF TGTGCCAGTAGTCCAGGACAGGGAGGTTTCCAAATGAACACTGAAGCTTTCTTT
TRBJ2-1 TRBV3-1/TRBV3-2 NA NA CASSQDFYNEQFF TGTGCCAGCAGCCAGGACTTTTACAATGAGCAGTTCTTC
TRBJ2-7 TRBV15 TRBD2 NA CATSPSLLADNSYEQYF TGTGCCACCAGCCCCTCCCTACTAGCGGACAATTCCTACGAGCAGTACTTC
TRBJ2-1 TRBV6-5 TRBD1 NA CAIYRQGKVGEQFF TGTGCCATATACAGACAGGGCAAAGTGGGGGAGCAGTTCTTC
TRBJ2-2 TRBV28 TRBD2 NA CASSENSGSGTGELFF TGTGCCAGCAGCGAGAATAGCGGGAGTGGCACCGGGGAGCTGTTTTTT